This T cell receptor beta chain was sequenced for a study of T cell repertoires in cytomegalovirus infection (dated by TCRdb to between 2017 and 2020). Concerning the study at large: Peptide stimulations targeted recently identified HLA-C-restricted CMV epitopes, whose presentation resists viral immunomodulation, together with well-studied HLA-B-restricted epitopes. Donor HLA type was relevant to the analysis, as public TCR beta signatures indicated carriage of CMV infection together with the matching HLA type. What the work shows at the level of the full study, not this receptor alone: The ex vivo response was dominated by HLA-C-restricted CMV-specific TCR beta clonotypes, and the single most frequent clonotype in two of eight donors was supplied by these HLA-C-restricted clonotypes. In both this cohort and an independent cohort of 350 or so donors, the cumulative frequency of public TCR beta family members distinguished carriers of CMV infection plus the relevant HLA type.

A word on this clonotype: This receptor's antigen is unknown. No quality values exist for individual bases; no much larger clone is one base distant.

This specimen's treatment or condition label, interpreted: in vitro stimulation with specific CMV peptide epitopes to enrich CMV-specific T cells. CDR1 and CDR2, looked up from the germline V gene, are SGDLS and YYNGEE. Compared with germline, V lacks 3 bases and J lacks 4 bases; bases without a gene match: 8. There are 16 amino acids in the CDR3, from cysteine to phenylalanine inclusive. CDR3 DNA is the only sequence kept; it has 48 bases, read in frame from the first base. Sequencing relied on an Illumina HiSeq 1500. Starting from the raw public reads, TCRdb applied fastp trimming at Q25, assembled clones with MiXCR and retained in-frame beta chains. Entries that share a CDR3 protein sequence are merged under the most common genes and DNA. This sample gives roughly 860,000 distinct CDR3 sequences in total; roughly 33% of them show up just once. The ten largest clonotypes hold approximately 13% of the sample.

The specimen comprised cultured CD8+ T cells from PBMCs, sampled from culture after CMV antigen stimulation. Rearrangement joined TRBV9 to TRBJ1-5; TRBD1 matches 9 bases in the middle. This clonotype originated in a human donor in good health (CMV status not recorded). Some clones in this sample may be carry-over from other donors' samples. The CDR3 amino acid sequence is: CASSASTGGANQPQHF. In nucleotides, the sequence is TGTGCCAGCAGCGCCTCAACAGGGGGCGCAAATCAGCCCCAGCATTTT.